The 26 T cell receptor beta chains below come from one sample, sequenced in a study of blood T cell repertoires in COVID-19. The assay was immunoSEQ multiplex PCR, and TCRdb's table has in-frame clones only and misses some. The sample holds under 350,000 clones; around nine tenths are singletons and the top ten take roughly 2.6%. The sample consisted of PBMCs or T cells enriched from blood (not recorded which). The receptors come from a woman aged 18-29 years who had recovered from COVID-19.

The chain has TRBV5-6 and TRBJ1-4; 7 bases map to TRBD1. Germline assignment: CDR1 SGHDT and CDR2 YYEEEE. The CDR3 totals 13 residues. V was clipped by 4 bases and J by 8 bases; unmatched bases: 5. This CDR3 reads CASSGDREEKLFF. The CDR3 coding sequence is TGTGCCAGCAGCGGCGACAGGGAGGAAAAACTGTTTTTT.

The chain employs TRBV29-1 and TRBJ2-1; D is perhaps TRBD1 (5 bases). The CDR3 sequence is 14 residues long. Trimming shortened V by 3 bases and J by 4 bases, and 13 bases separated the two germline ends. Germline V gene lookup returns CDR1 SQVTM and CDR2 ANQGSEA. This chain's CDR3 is CSVDGAEQYNEQFF. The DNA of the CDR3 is TGCAGCGTTGATGGGGCAGAACAATACAATGAGCAGTTCTTC.

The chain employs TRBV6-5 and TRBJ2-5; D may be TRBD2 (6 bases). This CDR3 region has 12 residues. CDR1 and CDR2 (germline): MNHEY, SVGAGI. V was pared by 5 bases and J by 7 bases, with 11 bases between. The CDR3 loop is CASSPIGGTQYF. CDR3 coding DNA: TGTGCCAGCAGTCCAATCGGGGGGACCCAGTACTTC.

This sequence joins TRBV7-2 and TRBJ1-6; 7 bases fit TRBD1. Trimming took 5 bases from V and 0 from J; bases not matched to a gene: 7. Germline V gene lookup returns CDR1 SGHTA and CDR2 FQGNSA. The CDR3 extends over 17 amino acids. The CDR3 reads CASSNGQAGSYNSPLHF. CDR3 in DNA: TGTGCCAGCAGCAACGGACAGGCCGGCTCCTATAATTCACCCCTCCACTTT. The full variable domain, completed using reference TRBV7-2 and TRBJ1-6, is GAGVSQSPSNKVTEKGKDVELRCDPISGHTALYWYRQSLGQGLEFLIYFQGNSAPDKSGLPSDRFSAERTGGSVSTLTIQRTQQEDSAVYLCASSNGQAGSYNSPLHFGNGTRLTVT.

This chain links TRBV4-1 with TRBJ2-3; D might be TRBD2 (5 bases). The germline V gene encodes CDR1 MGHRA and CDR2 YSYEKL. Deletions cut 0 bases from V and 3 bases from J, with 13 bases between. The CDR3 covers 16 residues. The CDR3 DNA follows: TGCGCCAGCAGCCAAGATATCCTAGCAAGGACAGATACGCAGTATTTT. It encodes CASSQDILARTDTQYF.

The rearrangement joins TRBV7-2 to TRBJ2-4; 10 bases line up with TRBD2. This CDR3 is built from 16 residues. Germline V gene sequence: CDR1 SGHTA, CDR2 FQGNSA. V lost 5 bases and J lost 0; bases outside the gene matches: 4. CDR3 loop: CASSPGLAEAKNIQYF. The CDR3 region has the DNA TGTGCCAGCAGCCCCGGACTAGCGGAAGCCAAAAACATTCAGTACTTC.

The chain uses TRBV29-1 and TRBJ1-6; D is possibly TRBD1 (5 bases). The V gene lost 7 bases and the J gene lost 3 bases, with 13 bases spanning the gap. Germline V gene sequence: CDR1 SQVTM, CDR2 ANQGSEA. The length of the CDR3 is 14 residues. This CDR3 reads CSARGGGYNSPLHF. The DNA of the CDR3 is TGCAGCGCCCGCGGGGGTGGCTATAATTCACCCCTCCACTTT.

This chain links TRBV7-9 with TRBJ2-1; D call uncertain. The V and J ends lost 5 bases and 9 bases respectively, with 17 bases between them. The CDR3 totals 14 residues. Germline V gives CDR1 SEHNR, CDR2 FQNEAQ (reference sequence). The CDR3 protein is CASSVRPRGSEQFF. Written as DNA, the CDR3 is TGTGCCAGCAGCGTCCGTCCCCGCGGCAGTGAGCAGTTCTTC.

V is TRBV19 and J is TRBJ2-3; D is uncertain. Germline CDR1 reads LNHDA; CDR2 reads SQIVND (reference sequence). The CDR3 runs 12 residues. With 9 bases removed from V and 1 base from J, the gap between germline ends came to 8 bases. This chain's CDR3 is CASAAGTDTQYF. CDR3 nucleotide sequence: TGTGCCAGCGCGGCGGGCACAGATACGCAGTATTTT.

The CDR3 sequence is CASTRDSNYNEQFF. CDR3 coding DNA: TGTGCCAGCACCCGGGACAGTAACTACAATGAGCAGTTCTTC. The chain links TRBV13 to TRBJ2-1, with 7 bases aligning to TRBD1. Germline assignment: CDR1 PRHDT and CDR2 FYEKMQ (reference sequence). The J segment lost 3 bases and the V segment lost 7 bases, leaving 6 bases of the junction unmatched. The CDR3 has 14 amino acids.

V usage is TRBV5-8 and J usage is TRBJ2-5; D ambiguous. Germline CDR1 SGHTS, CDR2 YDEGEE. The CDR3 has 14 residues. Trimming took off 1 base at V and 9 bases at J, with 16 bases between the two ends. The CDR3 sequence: CASSLTYSDRAQYF. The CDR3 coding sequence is TGTGCCAGCAGCTTGACCTATTCCGATCGCGCCCAGTACTTC.

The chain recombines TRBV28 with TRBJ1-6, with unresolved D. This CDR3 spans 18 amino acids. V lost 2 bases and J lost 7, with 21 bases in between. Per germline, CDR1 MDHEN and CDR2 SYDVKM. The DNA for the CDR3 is TGTGCCAGCAGTTTAAGGCGGTACTCATCCCGGTTGAATTCACCCCTCCACTTT. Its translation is CASSLRRYSSRLNSPLHF. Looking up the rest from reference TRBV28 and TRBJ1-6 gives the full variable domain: DVKVTQSSRYLVKRTGEKVFLECVQDMDHENMFWYRQDPGLGLRLIYFSYDVKMKEKGDIPEGYSVSREKKERFSLILESASTNQTSMYLCASSLRRYSSRLNSPLHFGNGTRLTVT.

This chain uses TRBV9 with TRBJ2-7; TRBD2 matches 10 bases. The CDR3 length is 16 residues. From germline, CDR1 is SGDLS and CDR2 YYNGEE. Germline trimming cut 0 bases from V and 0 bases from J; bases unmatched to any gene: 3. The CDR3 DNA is TGTGCCAGCAGCGTAGCTAGCGGGGGTCCCTCCTACGAGCAGTACTTC. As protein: CASSVASGGPSYEQYF.

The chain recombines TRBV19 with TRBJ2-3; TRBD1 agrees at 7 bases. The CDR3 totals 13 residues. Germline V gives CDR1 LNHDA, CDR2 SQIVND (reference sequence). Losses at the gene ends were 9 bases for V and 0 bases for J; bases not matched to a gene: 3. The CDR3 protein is CASGDSSTDTQYF. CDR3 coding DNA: TGTGCCAGCGGGGACAGTAGCACAGATACGCAGTATTTT.

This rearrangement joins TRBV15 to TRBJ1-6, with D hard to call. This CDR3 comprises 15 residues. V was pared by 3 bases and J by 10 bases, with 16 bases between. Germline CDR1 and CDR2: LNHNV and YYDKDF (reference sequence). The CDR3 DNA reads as TGTGCCACCAGCAGCGAGACGGGGATGGGGTCACCCCTCCACTTT. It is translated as CATSSETGMGSPLHF.

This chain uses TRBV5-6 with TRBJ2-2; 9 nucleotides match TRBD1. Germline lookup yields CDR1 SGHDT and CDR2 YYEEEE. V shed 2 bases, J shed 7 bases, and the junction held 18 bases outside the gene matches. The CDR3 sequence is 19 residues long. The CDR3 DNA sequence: TGTGCCAGCAGCTTTTTGGTCTCCACGAAGGGACAGGGAAGCGGGGAGCTGTTTTTT. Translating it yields CASSFLVSTKGQGSGELFF.

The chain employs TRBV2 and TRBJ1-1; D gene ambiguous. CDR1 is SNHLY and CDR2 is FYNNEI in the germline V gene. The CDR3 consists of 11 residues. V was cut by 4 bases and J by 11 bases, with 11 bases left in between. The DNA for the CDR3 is TGTGCCAGCAGTGCAAACCGGGAGGCTTTCTTT. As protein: CASSANREAFF.

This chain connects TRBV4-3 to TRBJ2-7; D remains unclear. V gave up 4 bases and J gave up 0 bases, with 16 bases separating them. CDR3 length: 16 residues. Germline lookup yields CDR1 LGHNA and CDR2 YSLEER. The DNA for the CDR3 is TGCGCCAGCAGCCCCGACCGAGGCAGCCGCTCCTACGAGCAGTACTTC. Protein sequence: CASSPDRGSRSYEQYF.

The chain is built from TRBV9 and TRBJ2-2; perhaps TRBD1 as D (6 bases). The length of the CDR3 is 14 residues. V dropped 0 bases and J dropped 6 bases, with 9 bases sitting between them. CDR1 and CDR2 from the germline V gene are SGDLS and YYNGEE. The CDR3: CASSVAGAAGELFF. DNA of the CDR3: TGTGCCAGCAGCGTAGCAGGGGCTGCCGGGGAGCTGTTTTTT.

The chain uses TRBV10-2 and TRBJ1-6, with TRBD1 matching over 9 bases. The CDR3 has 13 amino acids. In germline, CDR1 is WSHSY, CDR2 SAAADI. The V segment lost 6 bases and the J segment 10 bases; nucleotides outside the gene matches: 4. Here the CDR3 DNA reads TGCGCCAGCAGCCGGACAGGGGACTCACCCCTCCACTTT. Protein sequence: CASSRTGDSPLHF.

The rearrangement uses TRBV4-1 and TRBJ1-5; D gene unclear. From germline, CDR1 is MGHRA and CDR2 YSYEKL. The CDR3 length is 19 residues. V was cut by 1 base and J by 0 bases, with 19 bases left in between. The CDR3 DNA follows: TGCGCCAGCAGCCAAGTGGTAGTGGGCCCTACCTATAGCAATCAGCCCCAGCATTTT. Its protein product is CASSQVVVGPTYSNQPQHF.

CDR3 amino acids: CASSLSGNNEQFF. Written as DNA, the CDR3 is TGTGCCAGCAGCTTGTCAGGAAACAATGAGCAGTTCTTC. This chain connects TRBV7-3 to TRBJ2-1; D call uncertain. Germline-derived CDR1 and CDR2 are SGHTA and FQGTGA. The CDR3 runs 13 residues. V lost 3 bases to trimming and J lost 5 bases, with 8 bases between them.

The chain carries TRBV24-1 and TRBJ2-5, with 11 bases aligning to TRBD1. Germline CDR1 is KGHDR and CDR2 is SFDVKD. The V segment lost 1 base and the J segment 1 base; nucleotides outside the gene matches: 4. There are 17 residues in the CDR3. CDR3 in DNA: TGTGCCACCAGTGATTTAACCGGGACAGGGGGCCAAGAGACCCAGTACTTC. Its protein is CATSDLTGTGGQETQYF.

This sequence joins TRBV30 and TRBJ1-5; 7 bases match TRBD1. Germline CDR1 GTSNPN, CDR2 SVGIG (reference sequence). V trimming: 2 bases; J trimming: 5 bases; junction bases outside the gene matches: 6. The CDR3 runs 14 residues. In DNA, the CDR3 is TGTGCCTGGAGTTGGAGGGGGCAGGATCAGCCCCAGCATTTT. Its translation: CAWSWRGQDQPQHF.

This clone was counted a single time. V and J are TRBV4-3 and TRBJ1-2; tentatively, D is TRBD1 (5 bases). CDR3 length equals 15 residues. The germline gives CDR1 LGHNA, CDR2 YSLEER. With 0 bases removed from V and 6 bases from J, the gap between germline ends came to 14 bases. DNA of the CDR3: TGCGCCAGCAGCCAAGATTCCAGGGCGAGTAATGGCTACACCTTC. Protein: CASSQDSRASNGYTF.

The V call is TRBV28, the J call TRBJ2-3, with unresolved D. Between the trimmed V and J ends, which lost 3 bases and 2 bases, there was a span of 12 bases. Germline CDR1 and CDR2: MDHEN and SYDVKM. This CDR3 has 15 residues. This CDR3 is CASSFFQEDTDTQYF. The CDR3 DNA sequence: TGTGCCAGCAGTTTCTTCCAGGAAGACACAGATACGCAGTATTTT.